The clone carrying this TCR beta chain has a handful of counts. The sample originates from a study of cytomegalovirus exposure and HLA in healthy donors. Background on the study: Earlier sequencing of some 170 million T cells yielded 100 million to 120 million unique TCR beta sequences.

CDR1 SGHVS and CDR2 FQNEAQ come from the germline V gene. V lost 1 base and J lost 6, with 9 bases in between. The CDR3 extends over 13 amino acids. With 60 Vbeta and 13 Jbeta primers, the PCR was carried out. The method was immunoSEQ multiplex PCR; TCRdb's version includes in-frame clones alone and lacks a portion of them. The profile covers about 130,000 clones, with 77% appearing a single time and 2% taken by the ten largest. The chain carries TRBV7-8 and TRBJ1-2; possibly TRBD1 for D (5 bases). This receptor was taken from a man aged 25 to 40 in good health and CMV-seronegative. Sample: PBMCs. Written as DNA, the CDR3 is TGTGCCAGCAGCTTAGAAGGGGCGGATGGCTACACCTTC. Translation: CASSLEGADGYTF.